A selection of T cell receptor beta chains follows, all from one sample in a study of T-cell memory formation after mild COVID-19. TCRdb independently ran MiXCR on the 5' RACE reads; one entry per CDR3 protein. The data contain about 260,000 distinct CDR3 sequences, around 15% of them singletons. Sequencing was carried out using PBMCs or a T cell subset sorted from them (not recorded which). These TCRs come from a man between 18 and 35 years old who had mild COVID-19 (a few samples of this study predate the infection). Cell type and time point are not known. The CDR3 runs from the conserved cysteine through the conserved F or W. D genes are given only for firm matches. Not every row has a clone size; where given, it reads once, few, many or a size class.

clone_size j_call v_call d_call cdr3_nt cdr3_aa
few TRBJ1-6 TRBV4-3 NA TGCGCCAGCAGCCAAGAAGCGTCCAGGAGGGATAGCTCCTATAATTCACCCCTCCACTTT CASSQEASRRDSSYNSPLHF
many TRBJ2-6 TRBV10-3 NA TGTGCCATCAGTGGGACCCGAGACTCTGGGGCCAACGTCCTGACTTTC CAISGTRDSGANVLTF
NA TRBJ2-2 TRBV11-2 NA TGTGCCAGCAGCTTCGGACGCTTGTTACAGGCGAACACCGGGGAGCTGTTTTTT CASSFGRLLQANTGELFF
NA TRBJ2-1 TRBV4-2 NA TGTGCCAGCAGCCAAGCAGGACTAAGCAACAATGAGCAGTTCTTC CASSQAGLSNNEQFF
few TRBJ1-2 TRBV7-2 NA TGTGCCAGCAGCTTTAGCAACCAAGCTAACTATGGCTACACCTTC CASSFSNQANYGYTF
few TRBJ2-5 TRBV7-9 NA TGTGCCAGCAGCTTATCCCGGGCTGGAGAGACCCAGTACTTC CASSLSRAGETQYF
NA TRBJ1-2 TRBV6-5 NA TGTGCCAGCAGCCAACGGGGGCTGGGCTATGGCTACACCTTC CASSQRGLGYGYTF
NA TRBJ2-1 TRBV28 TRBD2 TGTGCCAGCAGTTTAGGTAGCGGGAAGACTCATGAGCAGTTCTTC CASSLGSGKTHEQFF
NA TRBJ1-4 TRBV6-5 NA TGTGCCAGCAGCCAAGGCCTTTACGCAGAAAAACTGTTTTTT CASSQGLYAEKLFF
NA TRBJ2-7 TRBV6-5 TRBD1 TGTGCCAGCAGTTACTGGGACAGGGGGCAATCCGAGCAGTACTTC CASSYWDRGQSEQYF
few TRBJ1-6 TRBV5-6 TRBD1 TGTGCCAGCAGCTCCCGGGACAGGGCTTCACCCCTCCACTTT CASSSRDRASPLHF
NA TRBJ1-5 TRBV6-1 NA TGTGCCAGCAGTGAGATCATGCATAGCAATCAGCCCCAGCATTTT CASSEIMHSNQPQHF
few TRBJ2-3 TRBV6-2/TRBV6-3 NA TGTGCCAGCAGACCTACCGGAACCAGGGGCGGCGCAGATACGCAGTATTTT CASRPTGTRGGADTQYF
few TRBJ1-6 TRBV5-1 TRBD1 TGCGCCAGCAGCTTGAAGGGACAGGGGGAAGCCTATAATTCACCCCTCCACTTT CASSLKGQGEAYNSPLHF
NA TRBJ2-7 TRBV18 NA TGTGCCAGCTCACCACCTATAGGTCCGTACTTC CASSPPIGPYF
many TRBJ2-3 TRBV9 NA TGTGCCAGCAGCGTAACCCCCGGGAGGGGGCGAACAGATACGCAGTATTTT CASSVTPGRGRTDTQYF
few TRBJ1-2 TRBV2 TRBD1 TGTGCCAGCAGTGGGGGACAGGGATGGTATGGCTACACCTTC CASSGGQGWYGYTF
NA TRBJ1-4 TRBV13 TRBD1 TGTGCCAGCAGCTCTCCAGTCGACAGGGGTGGTGAAAAACTGTTTTTT CASSSPVDRGGEKLFF
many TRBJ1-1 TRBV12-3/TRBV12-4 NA TGTGCCAGCAGCTTACAGGAGAACACTGAAGCTTTCTTT CASSLQENTEAFF
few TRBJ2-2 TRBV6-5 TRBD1 TGTGCCAGCAGTTACTCAGTAGGGACAGGGAACACCGGGGAGCTGTTTTTT CASSYSVGTGNTGELFF